The entry that follows covers one TCR beta chain sequence. Germline V CDR1 and CDR2: SQVTM, ANQGSEA. The CDR3 runs to 12 residues. This entry is derived from a study of T cells expressing NK-cell markers. TCRdb re-called the 5' RACE reads and shows each CDR3 protein once, DNA omitted. The sample includes 300,000 to 450,000 distinct CDR3 sequences. This TCR derives from a man aged 18 to 69 in good health. The sequencing sample was made of blood T cells: a sorted CD56 or NKG2C T cell subset, CD4+ or CD8+ T cells, or bulk PBMC T cells (not recorded which). This sequence joins TRBV29-1 and TRBJ2-5. The CDR3 loop is CSVLLLQETQYF.